This TCR beta chain came from a study of cytomegalovirus exposure and HLA in healthy donors (TCRdb year 2017). Describing the broader study: An earlier analysis of 550 to 700 of the donors reported 276 Gb of sequence data and 117 million unique TCR beta sequences from 150 million to 200 million T cells. Roughly 300 gigabases of sequencing data and around 85 million unique TCR sequences made up an early release that covered approximately 620 HLA-typed donors. Of the 350 to 400 genotyped donors, approximately 80% fell in the genetic ancestry cluster associated with self-reported Caucasian donors. The study aimed to test whether signatures of past pathogen exposure could be identified by cataloging public T cell receptors. Using immunosequencing, the study profiled T cell repertoires from about 610 subjects and related those repertoires to cytomegalovirus serostatus. In addition to the first cohort of 500 to 850 subjects, a separate validation cohort of 120 different subjects was used. High-throughput TCR immunosequencing, statistical association of individual TCRs with disease status, and machine learning were combined to predict cytomegalovirus infection status. To study patterns of TCR occurrence, a later analysis re-analyzed previously published TCR beta repertoires from just over 650 donors and added high-resolution HLA genotyping. Rather than drawing on any new phenotypic data, the later analysis identified candidate immune exposures from TCR beta sequences and the way those sequences occurred across donors. In an earlier analysis of a few hundred of the donors, high-throughput TCR beta sequencing was used to judge whether each TCR beta V gene segment behaved as functional or pseudogenic. Donor age, sex, ethnicity and CMV serostatus were compiled together with the repertoire data. A later genetic analysis took genome-wide SNP genotypes for 398 of the 666 donors and used that subset as a discovery cohort. Every repertoire in the discovery cohort had been generated on one and the same sequencing platform. HLA typing covered class I and class II loci at four-digit resolution. The number of donors typed differed by locus, with 629-630 for A, B, C, DRB1 and DQB1, around 500 for DQA1, over 600 for DPA1, and approximately 470 for DPB1. Because of strong linkage in the cohort, four or five DR-DQ haplotypes were treated as single units for association and clustering. Across some 400 genotyped donors of the cohort, an average of about 200,000 unique TCR beta nucleotide sequences per donor were sequenced, and around 20% of those sequences were non-productive.

What the research found in general, with its limitations: According to a later genetic analysis, donors in an Asian-associated ancestry cluster had fewer N-insertions in productive TCRs than the approximately 610-donor mean. Linkage disequilibrium might explain the correlated functional status among segregating V segments, but an unknown experimental factor could not be ruled out. The authors suggested that the approach could potentially be extended to other disease states and immunological phenotypes. In an earlier analysis of some 640 of the donors, most TCR beta V segments were observed in productive rearrangements about 90% or about 30% of the time, broadly matching IMGT annotations. Most CMV-associated TCR beta chains appeared to be HLA-restricted in a later analysis, and the HLA associations seemed to be driven largely by CMV exposure. The study gave a list of some 150 TCR beta chains associated with cytomegalovirus. In a later analysis, HLA-associated TCR beta chains showed more clonal expansion and lower generation probabilities than non-associated chains that were equally common. A few of the identified cytomegalovirus-associated TCR beta chains were confirmed in vitro to be specific for cytomegalovirus antigens. The cohort was sequenced for TCR beta chains only, and without alpha or paired-chain data the features that could be detected were limited. A further reported finding was that TCR beta sequences accurately predicted the HLA-A and HLA-B alleles for most subjects in the first cohort. A later analysis found that TCR association rates varied across HLA loci, with DRB1 alleles showing the most associated TCRs and HLA-C alleles the fewest. Some IMGT-functional V segments, including TRBV6-2 and TRBV6-3, could not be distinguished by the 87-base-pair reads and were therefore excluded. According to a later analysis, parvovirus B19, influenza, CMV and Epstein-Barr virus appeared linked to several top co-occurrence clusters. At a false discovery rate of 0.05, a later analysis linked roughly 17,000 TCR beta sequences to specific HLA alleles. Most TCR sequences were observed very rarely across donors, whereas some public TCRs were present in many individuals. The classifier was reported to diagnose cytomegalovirus status with high specificity and sensitivity in both the original cohort and the validation cohort. Because counts were too low, about 18 rarely observed V segments, including chromosome 9 orphons, were excluded from the earlier analysis of under 650 of the donors. An association between a missense DCLRE1C variant and V-gene and J-gene trimming of TCR beta chains was found in a later genetic analysis and replicated in an independent cohort. The only immune exposure information available for the cohort was CMV serostatus. When HLA alleles, especially DR and DQ, strongly co-occurred, attributing TCR associations to individual alleles was difficult. Presence/absence analyses assumed roughly uniform sequencing depth across donors, an assumption that may not hold. A group of highly shared sequence variants was considered likely to be a technical artifact of the sequencing pipeline. Because HLA typing was missing for some donors at each locus, association tests included only the typed subset.

V loses 7 bases of germline sequence and J loses 5 bases, and the interval between the two ends is 13 bases. The CDR3 holds 13 amino acids from the cysteine to the phenylalanine. Of all the DNA, just the CDR3 is kept, 39 bases in frame from base 1. CDR1 is given as SGHRS and CDR2 as YFSETQ, both from the germline V gene. The cohort consisted of more than 650 healthy bone marrow donors. Cohort members were all nominally healthy when sampled, although unrecorded immune exposures were likely present. The donor was CMV seropositive and was included in the group of approximately 300 seropositive cohort members. A peripheral blood sample was provided by each donor, and peripheral blood mononuclear cells were used for TCR beta sequencing. Genomic DNA was extracted from the blood cell samples with the Qiagen DNeasy Blood Extraction Kit. In the case of this clone: Its recognized antigen is unknown. Nothing much larger sits one base from this clone, and base qualities are not available.

Library preparation was by the immunoSEQ multiplex PCR assay. A mixture of 60 forward primers for TCR Vbeta segments and 13 reverse primers for TCR Jbeta segments was used in the multiplex PCR. The CDR3 region of rearranged TCR beta genes was amplified from genomic DNA with a multiplex PCR assay. The amplified TCR beta libraries were sequenced on the Illumina HiSeq System as 87-base-pair reads. The paper's data handling went like this. In a later analysis, about 80 million unique TCR beta chains were counted across the approximately 670 repertoires, and around 11 million of these chains were shared by at least two donors. To remove PCR and sequencing errors, raw reads were error-corrected and collapsed into unique sequences using a nearest-neighbor algorithm that merged closely related sequences. To assign V, D and J gene segments, CDR3 sequences were aligned to IMGT reference sequences. For a sequence to be retained, a match of at least six nucleotides was required to both a V gene segment and a J gene segment. A rearrangement counted as productive if the CDR3 had no stop codons and remained in frame with V and J, and every other rearrangement counted as non-productive. Following IMGT convention, CDR3 was defined as the stretch from the second conserved V-encoded cysteine to the conserved J-encoded phenylalanine. The earlier analysis of fewer than 750 of the donors excluded sequences that lacked an unambiguous match to a single V gene segment. An earlier analysis of approximately 590 of the donors called V segments functional above 56.7% productive rearrangements and segregating when the between-donor standard deviation exceeded 5%. A statistical classification framework was developed to diagnose cytomegalovirus status using the catalog of TCR beta chain sequences. V and J gene assignment, in a later analysis, came from comparing TCR nucleotide sequences with IMGT/GENE-DB human TR gene sequences. Using the TCRdist pipeline, a later analysis assigned CDR3 sequences along with most-parsimonious VDJ recombination scenarios. In a later analysis, every TCR beta chain was defined by the combination of its CDR3 amino acid sequence and its V-gene family, and reads without a unique V-gene family were dropped. A later analysis removed roughly 590 highly shared, low-generation-probability nucleotide sequences to deal with suspected cross-contamination and a sequencing artifact. A later analysis calculated a clonal expansion index for each public chain from normalized within-repertoire ranks of inferred template counts. In a later analysis, generation probabilities were computed using a VDJ recombination model fitted to out-of-frame rearrangements, and the results were checked against IGoR. A later analysis scored TCR-TCR, TCR-HLA and TCR-CMV co-occurrence with hypergeometric tests, applying a repertoire-size bias correction to TCR pairs. In a later analysis, false discovery rates were estimated by permuting HLA or CMV assignments 20 times. In a later analysis, co-occurring TCRs were grouped with DBSCAN, and TCRdist sequence similarity was added when clustering was performed within HLA-allele-positive subsets. Co-occurrence clustering excluded repertoires with fewer than 30,000 or more than 120,000 public chains, plus five with anomalous nucleotide sharing. As stored in TCRdb, this immuneACCESS dataset retains in-frame rearrangements with V and J assigned. A fraction of the clones does not appear; measured against another copy, unresolved V genes explain less than half of the discrepancy, and the remainder lacks a known reason. V, J and clone size were drawn from that table, and D and trimming were deduced from the DNA. In all, the sample holds under 250,000 clones, and roughly 85% of those were seen once. The ten biggest clones cover approximately 4.4% of the sample.

The origin of this receptor is a woman under 40 in good health and CMV-seropositive. The sequencing input was PBMCs. This sequence uses TRBV5-1 and TRBJ1-5; TRBD1 is perhaps the D gene, given 5 matching bases. The bases are TGCGCCAGCTCCTCCGGGGGGGATCAGCCCCAGCATTTT. Translated, this gives CASSSGGDQPQHF.